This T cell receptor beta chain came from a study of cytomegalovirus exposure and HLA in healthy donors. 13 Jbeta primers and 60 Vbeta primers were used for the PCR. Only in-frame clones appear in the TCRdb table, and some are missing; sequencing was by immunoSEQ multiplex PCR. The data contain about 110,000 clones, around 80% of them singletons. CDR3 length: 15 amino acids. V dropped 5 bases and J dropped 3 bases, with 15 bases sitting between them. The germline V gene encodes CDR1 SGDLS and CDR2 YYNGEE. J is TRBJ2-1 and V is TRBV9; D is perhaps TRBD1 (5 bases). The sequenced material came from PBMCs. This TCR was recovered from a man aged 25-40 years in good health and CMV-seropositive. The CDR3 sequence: CASSASRRGYNEQFF. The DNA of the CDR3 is TGTGCCAGCAGTGCTTCACGTAGGGGCTACAATGAGCAGTTCTTC.